This is a list of T cell receptor beta chains from one sample in a study of blood T cell repertoires in COVID-19. Sequencing was performed with immunoSEQ multiplex PCR; in TCRdb, only in-frame clones are kept and a portion is missing. Found here are approximately 99,000 clones, 75% to 85% of them singletons; the top ten hold around 18%. Sequencing was done on a sample of peripheral blood. Receptors originate from an elderly woman with active or convalescent COVID-19. The CDR3 runs from the conserved cysteine through the conserved F or W. The D gene is left open where the match is weak. Part of the rows lack a size; the others show once, few, many or a class for expanded clones.

v_call	clone_size	cdr3_length	d_call	j_call	cdr3_nt	cdr3_aa
TRBV5-4	NA	16	NA	TRBJ1-2	TGTGCCAGCAGCCCATCATCCTATAGGGGCAACTATGGCTACACCTTC	CASSPSSYRGNYGYTF
TRBV19	NA	14	TRBD1	TRBJ1-1	TGTGCCAGTAGTTCCAGGGGGCTGCACACTGAAGCTTTCTTT	CASSSRGLHTEAFF
TRBV24-1	NA	15	NA	TRBJ1-2	TGTGCCACCAGTGATTCCAGGGATCGATTCTATGGCTACACCTTC	CATSDSRDRFYGYTF
TRBV7-2	once	13	NA	TRBJ1-1	TGTGCCAGCAGCTTACAGGGTCGAACTGAAGCTTTCTTT	CASSLQGRTEAFF
TRBV5-1	NA	12	NA	TRBJ2-3	TGCGCCAGCAGCTTGGAGTGGAGTATGCAGTATTTT	CASSLEWSMQYF
TRBV9	NA	16	NA	TRBJ2-3	TGTGCCAGCAGCTTCTTCTCGGCGGCTAGCACAGATACGCAGTATTTT	CASSFFSAASTDTQYF
TRBV28	NA	14	TRBD1	TRBJ2-7	TGTGCCAGCAGTTTTGGACAGGGCACCTACGAGCAGTACTTC	CASSFGQGTYEQYF
TRBV4-1	NA	15	TRBD1	TRBJ1-3	TGCGCCAGCAGCCAACCGACAGGGGCGGGAAACACCATATATTTT	CASSQPTGAGNTIYF
TRBV7-2	once	15	TRBD1	TRBJ1-4	TGTGCCAGCAGCCCCCAGACAGGGCTAAATGAAAAACTGTTTTTT	CASSPQTGLNEKLFF
TRBV10-3	few	14	NA	TRBJ1-2	TGTGCCATCACCGGGTCTCGGTCCAACTATGGCTACACCTTC	CAITGSRSNYGYTF
TRBV5-6	NA	15	TRBD1	TRBJ2-3	TGTGCCAGCAGCAGGGACAGGGGGCCCGCAGATACGCAGTATTTT	CASSRDRGPADTQYF
TRBV18	NA	16	NA	TRBJ2-7	TGTGCCAGCTCACCAGTGGTTAGCGGTAGCTCCTACGAGCAGTACTTC	CASSPVVSGSSYEQYF
TRBV5-1	NA	14	TRBD1	TRBJ2-5	TGCGCCAGCAGCTTCGGACAGGTCCAAGAGACCCAGTACTTC	CASSFGQVQETQYF
TRBV7-3	once	13	NA	TRBJ2-3	TGTGCCAGCAGCTTCCAGGGCACAGATACGCAGTATTTT	CASSFQGTDTQYF
TRBV24-1	few	14	TRBD2	TRBJ2-7	TGTGCCACCAGTGATAGGAAGCGGGACTACGAGCAGTACTTC	CATSDRKRDYEQYF
TRBV6-5	once	15	TRBD1	TRBJ2-3	TGTGCCAGCAGTCGGACAGGGGGCGGAACAGATACGCAGTATTTT	CASSRTGGGTDTQYF
TRBV6-5	NA	13	NA	TRBJ2-5	TGTGCCAGCCGAGGTCTTCGGGGGGAGACCCAGTACTTC	CASRGLRGETQYF